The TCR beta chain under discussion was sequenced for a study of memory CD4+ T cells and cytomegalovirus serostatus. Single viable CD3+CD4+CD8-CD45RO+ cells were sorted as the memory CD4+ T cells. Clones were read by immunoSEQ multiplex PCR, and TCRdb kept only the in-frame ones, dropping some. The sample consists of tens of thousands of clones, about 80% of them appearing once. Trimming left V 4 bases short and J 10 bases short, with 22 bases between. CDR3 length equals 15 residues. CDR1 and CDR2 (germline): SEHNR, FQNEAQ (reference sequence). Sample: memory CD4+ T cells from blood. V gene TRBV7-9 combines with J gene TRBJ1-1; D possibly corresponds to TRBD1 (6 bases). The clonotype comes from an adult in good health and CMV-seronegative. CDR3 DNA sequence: TGTGCCAGCAGCTGGGGGGGCCAGACGGGCGCAGGAGCTTTCTTT. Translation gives CASSWGGQTGAGAFF.